Listed below are T cell receptor beta chains from one sample, sequenced in a study of blood T cell repertoires in COVID-19. The assay was immunoSEQ multiplex PCR, and TCRdb's table has in-frame clones only and misses some. The sample consists of 150,000 to 200,000 clones, less than 85% of them appearing once. The specimen was peripheral blood. All receptors come from a woman older than 75 with acute or convalescent COVID-19. The CDR3 runs from the conserved cysteine through the conserved F or W. Fields, in order: clone size, J gene, V gene, D gene, CDR3 protein, CDR3 DNA. D genes are given only for firm matches. Some rows have no size entry. The others give once, few or many, or a class for an expanded clone.

size: .; J: TRBJ2-1; V: TRBV18; D: .; CDR3: CASSPGDYNEQFF; DNA: TGTGCCAGCTCACCGGGAGACTACAATGAGCAGTTCTTC
size: .; J: TRBJ1-1; V: TRBV12-2; D: .; CDR3: CASRLARGGWMNTEAFF; DNA: TGTGCAAGTCGCTTAGCGCGCGGGGGTTGGATGAACACTGAAGCTTTCTTT
size: .; J: TRBJ2-7; V: TRBV30; D: TRBD2; CDR3: CAWSRLADSYEQYF; DNA: TGTGCCTGGAGTAGACTAGCTGACTCCTACGAGCAGTACTTC
size: .; J: TRBJ1-5; V: TRBV5-1; D: .; CDR3: CASSLGGGDNQPQHF; DNA: TGCGCCAGCAGCTTGGGTGGAGGGGACAATCAGCCCCAGCATTTT
size: .; J: TRBJ2-3; V: TRBV27; D: TRBD1; CDR3: CASGEQGWADTQYF; DNA: TGTGCCAGCGGAGAACAGGGGTGGGCAGATACGCAGTATTTT
size: .; J: TRBJ1-2; V: TRBV4-1; D: .; CDR3: CASSRLDKGYGYTF; DNA: TGCGCCAGCAGCCGATTAGACAAAGGCTATGGCTACACCTTC
size: once; J: TRBJ2-1; V: TRBV7-8; D: .; CDR3: CASSLPLLEQFF; DNA: TGTGCCAGCAGCCTTCCCCTTTTGGAGCAGTTCTTC
size: .; J: TRBJ2-1; V: TRBV11-2; D: TRBD2; CDR3: CASSLEWREGNEQFF; DNA: TGTGCCAGCAGCTTAGAATGGCGGGAGGGCAATGAGCAGTTCTTC
size: .; J: TRBJ2-3; V: TRBV4-2; D: TRBD2; CDR3: CASSQVLSGRAITLGGTQYF; DNA: TGTGCCAGCAGCCAAGTATTGAGCGGGAGGGCGATCACCCTGGGTGGTACGCAGTATTTT
size: .; J: TRBJ2-1; V: TRBV2; D: .; CDR3: CASSEVVVWYSSYNEQFF; DNA: TGTGCCAGCAGTGAAGTAGTTGTGTGGTACAGCTCCTACAATGAGCAGTTCTTC
size: .; J: TRBJ2-7; V: TRBV27; D: TRBD1; CDR3: CASTSLDRLYEQYF; DNA: TGTGCCAGCACCTCCCTGGACAGGCTCTACGAGCAGTACTTC
size: .; J: TRBJ2-5; V: TRBV5-4; D: .; CDR3: CASSSARVQETQYF; DNA: TGTGCCAGCAGCTCGGCGAGGGTCCAGGAGACCCAGTACTTC
size: .; J: TRBJ2-6; V: TRBV6-6; D: .; CDR3: CASTWTAGANVLTF; DNA: TGTGCCAGCACCTGGACAGCTGGGGCCAACGTCCTGACTTTC
size: many; J: TRBJ2-7; V: TRBV5-1; D: .; CDR3: CASSPQATVYEQYF; DNA: TGCGCCAGCAGCCCCCAGGCCACAGTCTACGAGCAGTACTTC
size: .; J: TRBJ2-7; V: TRBV5-1; D: .; CDR3: CASRSGIGAAYEQYF; DNA: TGCGCCAGCAGATCGGGTATTGGCGCCGCGTACGAGCAGTACTTC
size: .; J: TRBJ2-2; V: TRBV5-1; D: TRBD2; CDR3: CASSLSETSAGELFF; DNA: TGCGCCAGCAGCTTGTCCGAGACTAGCGCCGGGGAGCTGTTTTTT
size: .; J: TRBJ2-5; V: TRBV11-2; D: TRBD1; CDR3: CASSLGLQGFQETQYF; DNA: TGTGCCAGCAGCTTGGGATTACAGGGGTTCCAAGAGACCCAGTACTTC
size: .; J: TRBJ2-2; V: TRBV4-3; D: TRBD2; CDR3: CASSQDIPLADTTGELFF; DNA: TGCGCCAGCAGCCAAGATATCCCCCTAGCGGACACCACCGGGGAGCTGTTTTTT
size: .; J: TRBJ2-6; V: TRBV6-1; D: .; CDR3: CASSEVPVSGANVLTF; DNA: TGTGCCAGCAGTGAAGTCCCGGTCTCTGGGGCCAACGTCCTGACTTTC
size: once; J: TRBJ2-2; V: TRBV18; D: .; CDR3: CASSPPASRNTGELFF; DNA: TGTGCCAGCTCACCACCTGCTAGCAGGAACACCGGGGAGCTGTTTTTT
size: .; J: TRBJ2-7; V: TRBV6-1; D: TRBD2; CDR3: CASSEKGGGSRSRTNF; DNA: TGTGCCAGCAGCGAAAAAGGCGGGGGAAGTCGATCCCGAACTAACTTC
size: .; J: TRBJ2-5; V: TRBV5-1; D: TRBD1; CDR3: CASSWDRAETQYF; DNA: TGCGCCAGCAGCTGGGACAGGGCGGAGACCCAGTACTTC
size: .; J: TRBJ2-4; V: TRBV7-2; D: .; CDR3: CASSLTPGIQYF; DNA: TGTGCCAGCAGCCTTACTCCGGGAATTCAGTACTTC
size: .; J: TRBJ2-5; V: TRBV5-1; D: TRBD2; CDR3: CASSSTPGGLAGGGNQETQYF; DNA: TGCGCCAGCAGCTCGACTCCGGGGGGACTAGCGGGAGGAGGTAACCAAGAGACCCAGTACTTC
size: .; J: TRBJ2-1; V: TRBV4-3; D: TRBD1; CDR3: CASSQDTGGFYEQFF; DNA: TGCGCCAGCAGCCAAGATACAGGGGGGTTCTATGAGCAGTTCTTC
size: once; J: TRBJ2-7; V: TRBV9; D: TRBD2; CDR3: CASSVESGSGVRNEQYF; DNA: TGTGCCAGCAGCGTAGAAAGCGGGAGCGGGGTACGGAACGAGCAGTACTTC
size: .; J: TRBJ2-1; V: TRBV7-9; D: TRBD2; CDR3: CASSTSVLGGSAYNEQFF; DNA: TGTGCCAGCAGTACCTCCGTTCTCGGCGGGAGTGCTTACAATGAGCAGTTCTTC
size: .; J: TRBJ2-2; V: TRBV4-3; D: TRBD2; CDR3: CASSQDPGLAGVSGELFF; DNA: TGCGCCAGCAGCCAAGACCCGGGACTAGCGGGAGTGTCCGGGGAGCTGTTTTTT
size: few; J: TRBJ1-2; V: TRBV5-1; D: .; CDR3: CASSIRDRGSYTF; DNA: TGCGCCAGCAGTATAAGGGACCGGGGGAGCTACACCTTC
size: .; J: TRBJ2-1; V: TRBV6-5; D: .; CDR3: CASSRSSYNEQFF; DNA: TGTGCCAGCAGCCGTAGCTCCTACAATGAGCAGTTCTTC
size: .; J: TRBJ1-4; V: TRBV6-5; D: TRBD1; CDR3: CASRDRARNEKLFF; DNA: TGTGCCAGCCGAGACAGGGCGAGGAATGAAAAACTGTTTTTT
size: .; J: TRBJ2-2; V: TRBV25-1; D: .; CDR3: CASSPGATNTGELFF; DNA: TGTGCCAGCAGCCCTGGGGCAACGAACACCGGGGAGCTGTTTTTT
size: .; J: TRBJ2-1; V: TRBV24-1; D: .; CDR3: CATSTVDRNEQFF; DNA: TGTGCCACGTCCACTGTGGACAGAAATGAGCAGTTCTTC
size: .; J: TRBJ2-2; V: TRBV5-1; D: .; CDR3: CASSLGRLEEELFF; DNA: TGCGCCAGCAGCTTGGGGCGGCTTGAGGAGGAGCTGTTTTTT
size: .; J: TRBJ1-5; V: TRBV6-2/TRBV6-3; D: TRBD1; CDR3: CASSYFGQGAVNQPQHF; DNA: TGTGCCAGCAGTTACTTCGGACAGGGGGCGGTCAATCAGCCCCAGCATTTT
size: .; J: TRBJ2-3; V: TRBV6-6; D: .; CDR3: CASKSGFFTDTQYF; DNA: TGTGCCAGCAAATCGGGATTCTTCACAGATACGCAGTATTTT
size: once; J: TRBJ1-3; V: TRBV30; D: .; CDR3: CAWSANSGARSGNTIYF; DNA: TGTGCCTGGAGTGCAAATTCAGGTGCCCGCTCTGGAAACACCATATATTTT
size: few; J: TRBJ1-5; V: TRBV21-1; D: .; CDR3: CASRNRGTLMPQHF; DNA: TGTGCCAGCCGCAATCGAGGCACGCTCATGCCCCAGCATTTT
size: .; J: TRBJ1-4; V: TRBV5-1; D: .; CDR3: CASRGGGPTGEKLFF; DNA: TGCGCCAGCAGGGGAGGTGGCCCCACCGGAGAAAAACTGTTTTTT
size: .; J: TRBJ2-1; V: TRBV24-1; D: TRBD2; CDR3: CATSDRREVWNNEQFF; DNA: TGTGCCACCAGTGATAGGCGGGAGGTGTGGAACAATGAGCAGTTCTTC
size: .; J: TRBJ1-5; V: TRBV6-5; D: TRBD1; CDR3: CASRGQGSQPQHF; DNA: TGTGCCAGCAGAGGACAGGGGTCCCAGCCCCAGCATTTT
size: .; J: TRBJ2-1; V: TRBV7-2; D: .; CDR3: CASSLDLGDEQFF; DNA: TGTGCCAGCAGCTTAGATCTAGGAGATGAGCAGTTCTTC
size: .; J: TRBJ2-5; V: TRBV4-2; D: .; CDR3: CASSQDASMETQYF; DNA: TGTGCCAGCAGCCAAGATGCTAGCATGGAGACCCAGTACTTC
size: .; J: TRBJ1-2; V: TRBV6-2/TRBV6-3; D: TRBD1; CDR3: CASSLDRGQVYGYTF; DNA: TGTGCCAGCAGCCTTGACAGGGGGCAAGTCTATGGCTACACCTTC
size: .; J: TRBJ2-2; V: TRBV7-2; D: .; CDR3: CASSLVGGNTGELFF; DNA: TGTGCCAGCAGCCTCGTTGGGGGCAACACCGGGGAGCTGTTTTTT
size: once; J: TRBJ2-1; V: TRBV7-9; D: .; CDR3: CASCLGWGDEQFF; DNA: TGTGCCAGCTGCCTGGGATGGGGAGATGAGCAGTTCTTC
size: few; J: TRBJ2-7; V: TRBV28; D: TRBD2; CDR3: CASTSSGAGDSYEQYF; DNA: TGTGCCAGCACAAGCTCGGGAGCGGGGGACTCCTACGAGCAGTACTTC
size: .; J: TRBJ1-5; V: TRBV28; D: TRBD1; CDR3: CASSLSGTGDRPQHF; DNA: TGTGCCAGCAGTTTATCCGGGACAGGGGATCGGCCCCAGCATTTT
size: .; J: TRBJ2-1; V: TRBV28; D: TRBD2; CDR3: CASRPRGREASGNEQFF; DNA: TGTGCCAGCAGACCCCGGGGGCGGGAGGCCAGCGGCAATGAGCAGTTCTTC
size: .; J: TRBJ2-7; V: TRBV6-5; D: TRBD2; CDR3: CASSSGLAGVKYEQYF; DNA: TGTGCCAGCAGTTCAGGACTAGCGGGAGTTAAGTACGAGCAGTACTTC
size: .; J: TRBJ1-2; V: TRBV10-3; D: .; CDR3: CAISEGADYGYTF; DNA: TGTGCCATCAGTGAGGGAGCAGACTATGGCTACACCTTC
size: .; J: TRBJ2-2; V: TRBV7-8; D: .; CDR3: CASSPLNTGELFF; DNA: TGTGCCAGCAGCCCCCTGAACACCGGGGAGCTGTTTTTT
size: .; J: TRBJ2-6; V: TRBV5-4; D: .; CDR3: CASTLKTAFSGANVLTF; DNA: TGTGCCAGCACCCTTAAGACAGCCTTCTCTGGGGCCAACGTCCTGACTTTC
size: few; J: TRBJ1-5; V: TRBV7-8; D: .; CDR3: CASSLGGQSNQPQHF; DNA: TGTGCCAGCAGCTTGGGCGGACAAAGCAATCAGCCCCAGCATTTT